What follows are 25 T cell receptor beta chains derived from one specimen sequenced in a study of blood T cell repertoires in COVID-19. The method was immunoSEQ multiplex PCR; TCRdb's version includes in-frame clones alone and lacks a portion of them. The sample lists roughly 380,000 clones; roughly 90% were seen once. The specimen sequenced was PBMCs or T cells enriched from blood (not recorded which). The receptors come from a woman in her twenties or thirties who had been exposed to COVID-19.

The rearrangement joins TRBV29-1 to TRBJ2-5; TRBD2 matches 8 bases. CDR1 and CDR2 from the germline V gene are SQVTM and ANQGSEA. This CDR3 is 14 amino acids long. J gave up 3 bases and V 4 bases, and 7 bases lay outside the gene matches. CDR3 loop: CSVGSSSGKETQYF. Written as DNA, the CDR3 is TGCAGCGTTGGCTCCAGTAGCGGGAAAGAGACCCAGTACTTC.

The chain joins TRBV28 to TRBJ2-7; D is possibly TRBD1 (5 bases). Trimming shortened V by 3 bases and J by 0 bases, and 15 bases separated the two germline ends. The CDR3 contains 16 residues. Germline CDR1 MDHEN, CDR2 SYDVKM. CDR3 sequence: CASSFPVTGVSYEQYF. CDR3 coding DNA: TGTGCCAGCAGTTTCCCCGTCACAGGAGTCTCCTACGAGCAGTACTTC.

V usage is TRBV11-3 and J usage is TRBJ2-5, with D unclear. The germline gives CDR1 SGHNT, CDR2 YENEEA. Trimming cost V 5 bases and J 5 bases, with 18 bases left between them. This CDR3 region has 15 residues. CDR3 nucleotide sequence: TGTGCCAGCAGCCGTCCCCCCGTGCTCCGGGAGACCCAGTACTTC. It translates to CASSRPPVLRETQYF. The full variable domain, with the rest looked up from reference TRBV11-3 and TRBJ2-5, is EAGVVQSPRYKIIEKKQPVAFWCNPISGHNTLYWYLQNLGQGPELLIRYENEEAVDDSQLPKDRFSAERLKGVDSTLKIQPAELGDSAVYLCASSRPPVLRETQYFGPGTRLLVL.

The chain recombines TRBV15 with TRBJ1-5, with a tentative D call TRBD1 (6 bases). Germline CDR1 is LNHNV and CDR2 is YYDKDF (reference sequence). Trimming took 0 bases from V and 5 from J, leaving 14 bases between them. This CDR3 region has 16 residues. This CDR3 reads CATSRDPQGRDQPQHF. The CDR3 DNA reads TGTGCCACCAGCAGAGATCCTCAGGGGAGGGATCAGCCCCAGCATTTT.

The V and J genes are TRBV21-1 and TRBJ1-6; the D segment call TRBD1 is taken from the table without a DNA check. TRBV21-1 is designated a pseudogene. CDR3 length: 16 amino acids. CDR3 nucleotides: TGTGCCAGCAGCAAAGTGCGGGACAGGGACAATTCACCCCTCCACTTT. Protein sequence: CASSKVRDRDNSPLHF.

V and J are TRBV5-1 and TRBJ1-1; D is perhaps TRBD1 (6 bases). This CDR3 comprises 15 residues. CDR1 is SGHRS and CDR2 is YFSETQ in the germline V gene. Trimming shortened V by 0 bases and J by 3 bases, and 12 bases separated the two germline ends. This chain's CDR3 is CASSLGGQWDTEAFF. In DNA, the CDR3 is TGCGCCAGCAGCTTGGGGGGGCAATGGGACACTGAAGCTTTCTTT.

The chain uses TRBV2 and TRBJ2-3; D is undetermined. This CDR3 is 10 amino acids long. Germline V lookup: CDR1 SNHLY, CDR2 FYNNEI. The V gene lost 8 bases and the J gene lost 5 bases, with 5 bases spanning the gap. The CDR3 nucleotides are TGTGCCAGCCTTAAAGATACGCAGTATTTT. The encoded protein is CASLKDTQYF.

The chain links TRBV5-1 to TRBJ2-7; 11 bases are shared with TRBD2. J was trimmed by 2 bases and V by 3 bases; bases with no gene match: 7. The CDR3 is 16 residues long. Germline V gene data show CDR1 as SGHRS and CDR2 as YFSETQ. CDR3 coding DNA: TGCGCCAGCAGCTCGGCCATAGCGGGAGGGCCCTACGAGCAGTACTTC. Protein sequence: CASSSAIAGGPYEQYF.

The chain uses TRBV29-1 and TRBJ2-7, with D possibly matching TRBD2 (5 bases). CDR3 length: 13 residues. The germline V gene encodes CDR1 SQVTM and CDR2 ANQGSEA. The ends were cut back, 7 bases at V and 1 base at J, with 14 bases in the middle. In DNA, the CDR3 is TGCAGCGCCACGTCCAGCGGTTCCTACGAGCAGTACTTC. It yields the protein CSATSSGSYEQYF.

V usage is TRBV5-1 and J usage is TRBJ2-3; maybe TRBD2 (5 bases). The CDR3 is made up of 17 amino acids. Trimming stripped 0 bases from V and 2 bases from J, with 16 bases between. Germline lookup yields CDR1 SGHRS and CDR2 YFSETQ. The CDR3 nucleotides read TGCGCCAGCAGCTTGGCCGAGAGCGGTTACCTCACAGATACGCAGTATTTT. As protein: CASSLAESGYLTDTQYF.

The J gene is TRBJ2-7, the V gene TRBV28, with TRBD2 as a possible D gene (6 bases). With 6 bases removed from V and 5 bases from J, the gap between germline ends came to 11 bases. CDR3 length equals 12 residues. Germline-derived CDR1 and CDR2 are MDHEN and SYDVKM. CDR3 region: CASSSGGDEQYF. CDR3 coding DNA: TGTGCCAGCAGCTCCGGCGGGGACGAGCAGTACTTC.

This chain links TRBV9 with TRBJ1-3; maybe TRBD1 (5 bases). Germline V gene lookup returns CDR1 SGDLS and CDR2 YYNGEE. Between the trimmed V and J ends, which lost 0 bases and 4 bases, there was a span of 11 bases. The CDR3 length is 15 residues. The CDR3 protein is CASSVVRGSGNTIYF. CDR3 bases: TGTGCCAGCAGCGTAGTAAGGGGTTCAGGAAACACCATATATTTT.

The gene calls are TRBV3-1 (or the pseudogene TRBV3-2) and TRBJ1-1, with D tentatively TRBD1 (5 bases). The germline V and J ends were trimmed by 3 bases and 8 bases, with 13 bases remaining between them. Germline values: CDR1 LGHDT, CDR2 YNNKEL (reference sequence). The CDR3 has 13 amino acids. Here the CDR3 DNA reads TGTGCCAGCAGCCAGAGGGACTCCGGGGAAGCTTTCTTT. Translated, it gives CASSQRDSGEAFF.

This clone was picked up one time. This sequence joins TRBV5-5 and TRBJ1-3; D perhaps matches TRBD1 (6 bases). The germline CDR1 and CDR2 sequences are SGHKS and YYEKEE (reference sequence). Trimming removed 2 bases from V and 1 base from J, with 10 bases in between. The CDR3 runs 15 residues. The CDR3 loop reads CASSLQGRSGNTIYF. In nucleotides, the CDR3 is TGTGCCAGCAGCTTACAGGGACGATCTGGAAACACCATATATTTT.

V usage is TRBV3-1 (or the pseudogene TRBV3-2) and J usage is TRBJ1-4; D unresolved. The CDR3 consists of 16 residues. Looked up from germline, CDR1 is LGHDT and CDR2 is YNNKEL (reference sequence). The ends were cut back, 5 bases at V and 8 bases at J, with 21 bases in the middle. The CDR3 DNA follows: TGTGCCAGCAGCTTCTACCCCGAGGGATTAGGGGAAAAACTGTTTTTT. Protein sequence: CASSFYPEGLGEKLFF.

The chain is built from TRBV6-1 and TRBJ2-2, with D hard to call. V lost 2 bases and J lost 1, with 8 bases in between. Per germline, CDR1 MNHNS and CDR2 SASEGT. The CDR3 contains 15 residues. The CDR3 protein is CASSEPRQNTGELFF. CDR3 nucleotides: TGTGCCAGCAGTGAACCCAGACAGAACACCGGGGAGCTGTTTTTT.

The J gene is TRBJ1-4, the V gene TRBV3-1 (or the pseudogene TRBV3-2); 9 positions agree with TRBD1. V gave up 3 bases and J gave up 4 bases; unmatched junction bases: 3. Germline V CDR1 and CDR2: LGHDT, YNNKEL (reference sequence). There are 15 residues in the CDR3. The CDR3 reads CASSHPGQGNEKLFF. Written as DNA, the CDR3 is TGTGCCAGCAGCCACCCGGGACAGGGTAATGAAAAACTGTTTTTT.

The chain employs TRBV5-1 and TRBJ1-1, with a possible D match to TRBD1 (5 bases). Trimming removed 7 bases from V and 6 bases from J, with 13 bases in between. Germline assignment: CDR1 SGHRS and CDR2 YFSETQ. The CDR3 sequence is 12 residues long. The CDR3 nucleotides read TGCGCCAGCGGCAGGGAAAGCGCTGAAGCTTTCTTT. This codes for CASGRESAEAFF.

The chain carries TRBV10-3 and TRBJ2-7; the D gene is possibly TRBD1 (5 bases). Germline assignment: CDR1 ENHRY and CDR2 SYGVKD. V lost 6 bases and J lost 2, with 11 bases in between. This CDR3 region has 13 residues. The CDR3 region has the DNA TGTGCCATCAGCTCAGGGCCTGCCTACGAGCAGTACTTC. Amino acids: CAISSGPAYEQYF.

The count of this clone is one. This chain connects TRBV19 to TRBJ1-5, with 7 bases identical to TRBD1. J was trimmed by 3 bases and V by 5 bases; bases with no gene match: 4. The CDR3 loop spans 14 amino acids. The germline V gene encodes CDR1 LNHDA and CDR2 SQIVND (reference sequence). The CDR3 bases are TGTGCCAGTAGTGCCGGACAGGTCAATCAGCCCCAGCATTTT. It translates to CASSAGQVNQPQHF.

V and J are TRBV29-1 and TRBJ2-5; TRBD1 might be the D (6 bases). V was shortened by 0 bases and J by 5 bases, with 13 bases between the two germline ends. Germline CDR1 SQVTM, CDR2 ANQGSEA. This CDR3 region has 14 residues. This CDR3 reads CSVEDRGLGETQYF. Here the CDR3 DNA reads TGCAGCGTTGAAGACAGGGGTCTTGGGGAGACCCAGTACTTC.

J is TRBJ2-3 and V is TRBV30; D is perhaps TRBD2 (5 bases). The ends were cut back, 7 bases at V and 5 bases at J, with 13 bases in the middle. There are 12 residues in the CDR3. Looked up from germline, CDR1 is GTSNPN and CDR2 is SVGIG (reference sequence). CDR3 loop: CAFSGEQDTQYF. The CDR3 nucleotides read TGTGCCTTCAGCGGTGAGCAAGATACGCAGTATTTT.

The chain recombines TRBV11-3 with TRBJ2-3; no clear D. This CDR3 has 14 amino acids. Germline V CDR1 and CDR2: SGHNT, YENEEA. Trimming took off 5 bases at V and 5 bases at J, with 14 bases between the two ends. CDR3 DNA: TGTGCCAGCAGCCGCTATTCCACGGGAGATACGCAGTATTTT. This translates into CASSRYSTGDTQYF.

This chain connects TRBV7-7 to TRBJ2-5; 11 positions match TRBD2. The CDR3 consists of 16 residues. Germline V gene sequence: CDR1 SSHAT, CDR2 FNYEAQ (reference sequence). V shed 5 bases and J 4 bases; nucleotides not matched to a gene: 9. The DNA for the CDR3 is TGTGCCAGCAGCCCGACCCCGCTAGCGGGGGGAGAGACCCAGTACTTC. Translated: CASSPTPLAGGETQYF.

This chain connects TRBV28 to TRBJ2-5; 8 bases line up with TRBD2. This CDR3 spans 16 amino acids. J gave up 2 bases and V 3 bases, and 8 bases lay outside the gene matches. The germline V gene encodes CDR1 MDHEN and CDR2 SYDVKM. Here the CDR3 DNA reads TGTGCCAGCAGTTTCCTGGGTAGCGGGAATCAAGAGACCCAGTACTTC. It encodes CASSFLGSGNQETQYF.